The present T cell receptor beta chain was sequenced within a study of CD8+ T cells in alopecia areata. Study details: Treated patients were given 5 to 10 mg oral tofacitinib twice daily.

Treatment meaning: oral pan-JAK inhibitor, 5-10 mg twice daily. In each case, RNA was isolated and then reverse transcribed into cDNA as the sequencing template. Assay: immunoSEQ multiplex PCR; the TCRdb copy retains only in-frame clones and omits some. Among nearly 95,000 clones listed, around 71% were seen once. This CDR3 contains 16 residues. The J segment lost 4 bases and the V segment lost 3 bases, leaving 8 bases of the junction unmatched. Germline V gene sequence: CDR1 SGHAT, CDR2 FQNNGV. The sequence came from a human donor with alopecia areata. The sequenced sample was CD8+ T cells sorted from blood, obtained around week 46, from a patient treated with tofacitinib. The chain carries TRBV11-2 and TRBJ2-1, with TRBD2 matching 8 bases. The CDR3 protein is CASSLGLGFSYNEQFF. In DNA, the CDR3 is TGTGCCAGCAGCTTGGGACTAGGTTTTTCTTACAATGAGCAGTTCTTC.